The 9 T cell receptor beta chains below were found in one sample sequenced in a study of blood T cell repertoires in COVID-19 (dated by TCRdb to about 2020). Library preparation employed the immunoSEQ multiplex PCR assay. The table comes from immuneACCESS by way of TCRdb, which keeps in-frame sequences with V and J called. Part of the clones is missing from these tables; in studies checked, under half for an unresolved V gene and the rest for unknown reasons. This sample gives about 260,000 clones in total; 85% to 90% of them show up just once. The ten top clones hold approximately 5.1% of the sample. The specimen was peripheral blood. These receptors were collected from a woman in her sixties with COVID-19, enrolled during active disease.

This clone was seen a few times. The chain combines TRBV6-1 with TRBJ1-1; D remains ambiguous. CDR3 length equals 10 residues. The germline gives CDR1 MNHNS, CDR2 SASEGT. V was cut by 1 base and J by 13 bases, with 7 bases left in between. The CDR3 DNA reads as TGTGCCAGCAGTGAAGGGGAGTGTTTCTTT. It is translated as CASSEGECFF.

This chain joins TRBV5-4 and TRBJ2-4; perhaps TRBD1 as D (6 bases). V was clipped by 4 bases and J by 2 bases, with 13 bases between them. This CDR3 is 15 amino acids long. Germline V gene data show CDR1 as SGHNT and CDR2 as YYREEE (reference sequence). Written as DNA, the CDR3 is TGTGCCAGCAGCCCCGGGACAACCCCCAAAAACATTCAGTACTTC. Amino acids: CASSPGTTPKNIQYF.

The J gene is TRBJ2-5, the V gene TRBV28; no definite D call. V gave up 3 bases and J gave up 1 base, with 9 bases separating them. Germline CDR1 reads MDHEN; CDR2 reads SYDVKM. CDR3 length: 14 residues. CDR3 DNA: TGTGCCAGCAGTTTTGTGGCTTCCCAAGAGACCCAGTACTTC. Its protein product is CASSFVASQETQYF.

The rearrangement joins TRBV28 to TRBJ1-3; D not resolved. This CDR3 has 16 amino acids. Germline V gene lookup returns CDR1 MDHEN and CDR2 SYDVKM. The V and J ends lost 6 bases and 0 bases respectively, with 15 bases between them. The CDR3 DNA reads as TGTGCCAGCAGCAGAAACAGCCTACCCTCTGGAAACACCATATATTTT. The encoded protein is CASSRNSLPSGNTIYF. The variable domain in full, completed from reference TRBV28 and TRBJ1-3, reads DVKVTQSSRYLVKRTGEKVFLECVQDMDHENMFWYRQDPGLGLRLIYFSYDVKMKEKGDIPEGYSVSREKKERFSLILESASTNQTSMYLCASSRNSLPSGNTIYFGEGSWLTVV.

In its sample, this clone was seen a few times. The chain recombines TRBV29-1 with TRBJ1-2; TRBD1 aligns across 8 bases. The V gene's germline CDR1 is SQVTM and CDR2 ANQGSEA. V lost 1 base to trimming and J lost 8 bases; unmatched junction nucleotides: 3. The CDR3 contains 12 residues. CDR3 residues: CSVEGDRRGYTF. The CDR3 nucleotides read TGCAGCGTTGAAGGGGACAGGAGGGGCTACACCTTC.

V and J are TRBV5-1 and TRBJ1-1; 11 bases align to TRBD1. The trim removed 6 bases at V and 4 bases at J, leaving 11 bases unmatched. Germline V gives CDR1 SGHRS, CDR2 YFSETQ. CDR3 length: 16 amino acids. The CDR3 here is CASTLPGQGVSTEAFF. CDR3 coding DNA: TGCGCCAGCACCCTCCCGGGACAGGGGGTAAGCACTGAAGCTTTCTTT.

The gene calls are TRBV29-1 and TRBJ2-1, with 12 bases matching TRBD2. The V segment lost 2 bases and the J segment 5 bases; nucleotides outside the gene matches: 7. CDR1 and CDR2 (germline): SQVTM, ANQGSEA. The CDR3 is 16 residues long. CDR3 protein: CSVELLAGGRNNEQFF. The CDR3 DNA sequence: TGCAGCGTTGAACTCCTAGCGGGAGGGAGGAACAATGAGCAGTTCTTC.

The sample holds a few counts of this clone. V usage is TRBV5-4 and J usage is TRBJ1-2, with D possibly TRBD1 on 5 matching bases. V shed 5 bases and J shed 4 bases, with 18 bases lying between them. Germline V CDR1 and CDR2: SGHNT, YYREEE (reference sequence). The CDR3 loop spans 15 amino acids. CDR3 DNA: TGTGCCAGCAGTTCCATCGGGACGGGGGGCTATGGCTACACCTTC. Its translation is CASSSIGTGGYGYTF.

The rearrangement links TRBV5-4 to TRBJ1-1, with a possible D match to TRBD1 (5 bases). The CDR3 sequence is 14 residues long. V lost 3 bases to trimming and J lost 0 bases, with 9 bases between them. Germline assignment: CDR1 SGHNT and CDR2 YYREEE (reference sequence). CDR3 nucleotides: TGTGCCAGCAGCTGGTCAGGGCTGAACACTGAAGCTTTCTTT. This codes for CASSWSGLNTEAFF.